The rows below give T cell receptor beta chains drawn from one sample of a study of cytomegalovirus exposure and HLA in healthy donors. Profiling relied on immunoSEQ multiplex PCR, and the TCRdb table lists in-frame clones only, not all of them. The sample includes about 110,000 clones, 73% of them seen just once. Sequencing was performed on PBMCs. These receptors were collected from a man between 35 and 55 years old in good health and CMV-seronegative. Both conserved end residues are part of each CDR3. Where a row states a size, it is once, few, many or the class of an expanded clone; other rows omit it.

abundance	v_gene	j_gene	CDR3aa
NA	TRBV2	TRBJ2-7	CASKLGQGLYYEQYF
NA	TRBV7-2	TRBJ1-5	CASSLARTGVGQPQHF
once	TRBV5-4	TRBJ2-2	CASSAGHTGELFF
few	TRBV29-1	TRBJ1-2	CSVTGLYGYTF
NA	TRBV6-1	TRBJ1-5	CASRGGQGADQPQHF
NA	TRBV5-1	TRBJ2-4	CASSSGRGGLKNIQYF
once	TRBV5-6	TRBJ1-6	CASSTGTGGSPLHF
NA	TRBV28	TRBJ1-5	CASRLQGFGNQPQHF
few	TRBV6-5	TRBJ1-2	CASSREARQGYTF
medium-sized	TRBV5-3	TRBJ1-6	CARRLGVNSPLHF
NA	TRBV4-3	TRBJ2-1	CASSQEWRGYNEQFF
NA	TRBV5-6	TRBJ2-3	CASSLGTAAQYF
NA	TRBV11-1	TRBJ1-1	CASSYPTGRNTEAFF
few	TRBV30	TRBJ1-1	CAWSVLALSRQAEAFF
NA	TRBV5-6	TRBJ2-3	CASSWTLQGATDTQYF
NA	TRBV2	TRBJ2-3	CACQGGASTDTQYF
NA	TRBV6-1	TRBJ2-7	CASSSERQGREQYF
once	TRBV6-6	TRBJ2-5	CASSLGGPGETQYF
NA	TRBV6-1	TRBJ2-5	CASSEMGTWKETQYF
NA	TRBV30	TRBJ1-1	CAWSSSGNTEAFF
few	TRBV11-2	TRBJ2-7	CASSSPLGGQIYEQYF
once	TRBV29-1	TRBJ2-2	CSAAGILPGELFF
NA	TRBV7-2	TRBJ1-2	CASSARQGATGYTF
NA	TRBV7-9	TRBJ1-4	CASSLASGYPNEKLFF
once	TRBV9	TRBJ2-3	CASSRRTSGGLRGTDTQYF
NA	TRBV27	TRBJ2-2	CASSFYTGELFF
NA	TRBV27	TRBJ2-1	CASRKLLEEQFF
NA	TRBV9	TRBJ2-2	CASSVVSQGAGELFF
NA	TRBV21-1	TRBJ1-6	CASSRSTAGGNSPLHF
once	TRBV4-3	TRBJ1-2	CASSPSGTEKYGYTF
NA	TRBV7-3	TRBJ2-2	CASSLSGVQNTGELFF
NA	TRBV9	TRBJ2-1	CASSVDVTSGYNEQFF
NA	TRBV7-2	TRBJ2-3	CASSLRLAGGRTDTQYF
NA	TRBV4-1	TRBJ1-2	CASSQDLLGTGGYTF
once	TRBV10-3	TRBJ2-7	CAISESSGTDNYEQYF
NA	TRBV7-2	TRBJ2-3	CASSLNGGGPTDTQYF
NA	TRBV15	TRBJ2-7	CATSRGQGGNEQYF
NA	TRBV2	TRBJ1-2	CASSLTDRGYGYTF
NA	TRBV5-6	TRBJ2-5	CASSLGQGLETQYF
NA	TRBV9	TRBJ1-4	CASSVVEGTNEKLFF
NA	TRBV18	TRBJ2-5	CASSLMTAEGETQYF
NA	TRBV29-1	TRBJ2-1	CSVVGGQGSNEQFF
NA	TRBV7-3	TRBJ1-3	CASSSGTGNTIYF
NA	TRBV4-1	TRBJ1-1	CASSQVVRGRGEAFF
NA	TRBV5-5	TRBJ2-7	CASSLGGGRVGQYF
NA	TRBV7-2	TRBJ2-6	CASSLSSGGGANVLTF
NA	TRBV27	TRBJ2-5	CASSLLARSSETQYF